The 26 T cell receptor beta chains below come from one sample, sequenced in a study of T cell responses to AZD1222 COVID-19 vaccine. Libraries were prepared by immunoSEQ multiplex PCR; TCRdb keeps only in-frame clonotypes and omits some of them. The sample consists of some 110,000 clones, 89% of them appearing once. The material was peripheral blood, obtained on day 0 of AZD1222 vaccination. The receptors shown here come from an adult in good health.

The chain couples TRBV6-1 to TRBJ1-1; no reliable D call. The germline V gene encodes CDR1 MNHNS and CDR2 SASEGT. Trimming removed 1 base from V and 3 bases from J, with 6 bases in between. This CDR3 is 13 amino acids long. The CDR3: CASSEGSYTEAFF. CDR3 DNA sequence: TGTGCCAGCAGTGAAGGATCTTACACTGAAGCTTTCTTT.

The chain joins TRBV28 to TRBJ1-6; no firm D call. Germline CDR1 is MDHEN and CDR2 is SYDVKM. This CDR3 has 14 amino acids. V lost 4 bases to trimming and J lost 6 bases, with 10 bases between them. The CDR3 DNA reads as TGTGCCAGCAGTTCGGTCGGGGTTAATTCACCCCTCCACTTT. Translated: CASSSVGVNSPLHF.

V gene TRBV6-5 combines with J gene TRBJ1-4; D is possibly TRBD1 (5 bases). The CDR3 covers 14 residues. Trimming cost V 0 bases and J 6 bases, with 8 bases left between them. The germline gives CDR1 MNHEY, CDR2 SVGAGI. DNA for the CDR3: TGTGCCAGCAGTTACTCGGGGGTTGATGAAAAACTGTTTTTT. Translating it yields CASSYSGVDEKLFF.

This clone was recorded only once. The J gene is TRBJ1-2, the V gene TRBV13; unclear D gene. Trimming shortened V by 0 bases and J by 2 bases, and 10 bases separated the two germline ends. This CDR3 region has 15 residues. CDR1 is PRHDT and CDR2 is FYEKMQ in the germline V gene (reference sequence). The CDR3 region has the DNA TGTGCCAGCAGCTTAGGTGTCGGGAAAAACTATGGCTACACCTTC. This encodes CASSLGVGKNYGYTF.

This chain connects TRBV21-1 to TRBJ1-5. TRBV21-1 is noted as a pseudogene. The CDR3 spans 13 residues. The CDR3 nucleotides read TGTGCCAGCAGCAAAGTTGCCCCTCCGCCCCAGCATTTT. It yields the protein CASSKVAPPPQHF.

The chain joins TRBV7-9 to TRBJ2-5; TRBD2 is a possible D gene (8 bases). Between the trimmed V and J ends, which lost 2 bases and 3 bases, there was a span of 16 bases. Germline V gives CDR1 SEHNR, CDR2 FQNEAQ (reference sequence). The CDR3 extends over 16 amino acids. CDR3 region: CASSLRGSGTEETQYF. The CDR3 bases are TGTGCCAGCAGCTTAAGAGGTAGCGGGACAGAAGAGACCCAGTACTTC.

V usage is TRBV12-5 and J usage is TRBJ2-2; D might be TRBD1 (7 bases). The CDR3 runs 18 residues. CDR1 and CDR2 (germline): LGHNT, FRNRAP. Trimming took off 0 bases at V and 6 bases at J, with 20 bases between the two ends. CDR3 DNA: TGTGCTAGTGGTTTGGTAGCGCGGGGACAGTACCCCTCCGGGGAGCTGTTTTTT. Its protein is CASGLVARGQYPSGELFF.

This chain uses TRBV24-1 with TRBJ2-1, with 7 bases lining up with TRBD1. V lost 0 bases, J lost 7 bases, and 5 bases stayed unmatched. Germline CDR1 and CDR2: KGHDR and SFDVKD. This CDR3 spans 15 amino acids. CDR3 bases: TGTGCCACCAGTGATTTGATGGACAGGCAGAATGAGCAGTTCTTC. It specifies CATSDLMDRQNEQFF.

This sequence joins TRBV28 and TRBJ1-1; D remains ambiguous. The germline V and J ends were trimmed by 6 bases and 7 bases, with 9 bases remaining between them. CDR1 MDHEN and CDR2 SYDVKM come from the germline V gene. The CDR3 is made up of 11 amino acids. The CDR3 DNA follows: TGTGCCAGCAGGTACGCCCTTGAAGCTTTCTTT. Amino acids: CASRYALEAFF.

The V gene is TRBV2, the J gene TRBJ1-5; the D gene is possibly TRBD1 (5 bases). Germline V gene lookup returns CDR1 SNHLY and CDR2 FYNNEI. Trimming removed 6 bases at V and 0 bases at J, with 12 bases between. The CDR3 is 15 residues long. CDR3 DNA sequence: TGTGCCAGCAGAGAACAGGCCTTTAGCAATCAGCCCCAGCATTTT. As protein: CASREQAFSNQPQHF.

This sequence joins TRBV28 and TRBJ2-7, with 14 bases that match TRBD2. CDR1 is MDHEN and CDR2 is SYDVKM in the germline V gene. CDR3 size: 15 residues. Trimming cost V 6 bases and J 6 bases; bases outside gene matches: 7. The CDR3 DNA is TGTGCCAGCAGGTCGACTAGCGGGAGGGTTCGCGAGCAGTACTTC. Its translation is CASRSTSGRVREQYF.

The rearrangement uses TRBV29-1 and TRBJ2-7; TRBD1 agrees at 9 bases. This CDR3 is 14 amino acids long. The germline gives CDR1 SQVTM, CDR2 ANQGSEA. V trimming: 5 bases; J trimming: 7 bases; junction bases outside the gene matches: 12. CDR3 bases: TGCAGCGTTTCTGGGACAGGGCAGATTAGGGAGCAGTACTTC. This gives the protein CSVSGTGQIREQYF.

This clone was recorded once. The chain's CDR3 is CASSPRNTSSYEQYF. The CDR3, as DNA: TGTGCCAGCTCACCGCGCAACACAAGCTCCTACGAGCAGTACTTC. The rearrangement joins TRBV18 to TRBJ2-7; no clear D. From germline, CDR1 is KGHSH and CDR2 LQKENI. V lost 3 bases and J 0 bases, leaving 12 bases between the germline ends. The CDR3 has 15 amino acids.

The gene calls are TRBV9 and TRBJ1-4, with D perhaps matching TRBD1 (5 bases). Trimming pared 4 bases from V and 0 bases from J, leaving 13 bases between. This CDR3 comprises 16 residues. Germline-derived CDR1 and CDR2 are SGDLS and YYNGEE. The CDR3 reads CASSPGGSATNEKLFF. CDR3 coding DNA: TGTGCCAGCAGCCCGGGGGGGTCTGCAACTAATGAAAAACTGTTTTTT.

The chain uses TRBV5-1 and TRBJ1-5; 8 bases are a match to TRBD1. Unmatched junction bases numbered 7, after V lost 4 bases and J lost 7 bases. This CDR3 contains 14 residues. CDR1 and CDR2 (germline): SGHRS, YFSETQ. The CDR3 coding sequence is TGCGCCAGCAGCCCCACGACAGGGGACCAGCCCCAGCATTTT. Protein: CASSPTTGDQPQHF.

This rearrangement joins TRBV6-5 to TRBJ1-2, with 10 bases fitting TRBD1. CDR1 is MNHEY and CDR2 is SVGAGI in the germline V gene. The CDR3 loop spans 15 amino acids. With 5 bases clipped from V and 2 bases from J, the junction kept 5 bases outside the gene matches. The CDR3 DNA reads TGTGCCAGCAGTCGTGGGGACAGGGGCAACTATGGCTACACCTTC. Translated, it gives CASSRGDRGNYGYTF.

This chain joins TRBV10-3 and TRBJ1-5; D is unresolved. Germline-derived CDR1 and CDR2 are ENHRY and SYGVKD. This CDR3 comprises 13 residues. Trimming took off 0 bases at V and 6 bases at J, with 6 bases between the two ends. The CDR3 nucleotides read TGTGCCATCAGTGAGTCCGGGTCTCAGCCCCAGCATTTT. Translated: CAISESGSQPQHF.

J is TRBJ1-1 and V is TRBV19; the D gene is possibly TRBD1 (6 bases). The CDR3 sequence is 13 residues long. V gave up 6 bases and J gave up 11 bases, with 19 bases separating them. Germline V lookup: CDR1 LNHDA, CDR2 SQIVND (reference sequence). Written as DNA, the CDR3 is TGTGCCAGTAGGTTCAATGAGCAGGGGTCGGCTTTCTTT. It yields the protein CASRFNEQGSAFF.

The V gene is TRBV19, the J gene TRBJ1-2; no definite D call. In germline, CDR1 is LNHDA, CDR2 SQIVND (reference sequence). Trimming stripped 4 bases from V and 4 bases from J, with 7 bases between. CDR3 length equals 12 residues. The CDR3 spells CASSTSLYGYTF. The CDR3 DNA reads as TGTGCCAGTAGTACCAGTCTCTATGGCTACACCTTC. Full variable domain (remainder filled in from reference TRBV19 and TRBJ1-2): DGGITQSPKYLFRKEGQNVTLSCEQNLNHDAMYWYRQDPGQGLRLIYYSQIVNDFQKGDIAEGYSVSREKKESFPLTVTSAQKNPTAFYLCASSTSLYGYTFGSGTRLTVV.

This clone was detected only once. This chain links TRBV15 with TRBJ2-3, with D tentatively TRBD2 (7 bases). Looked up from germline, CDR1 is LNHNV and CDR2 is YYDKDF (reference sequence). The V gene lost 3 bases and the J gene lost 4 bases, with 17 bases spanning the gap. The CDR3 length is 16 residues. The CDR3 region is CATSSGRRGASDTQYF. The CDR3 DNA reads as TGTGCCACCAGCAGTGGACGACGGGGGGCGTCAGATACGCAGTATTTT. Full variable domain (missing parts from reference TRBV15 and TRBJ2-3): DAMVIQNPRYQVTQFGKPVTLSCSQTLNHNVMYWYQQKSSQAPKLLFHYYDKDFNNEADTPDNFQSRRPNTSFCFLDIRSPGLGDTAMYLCATSSGRRGASDTQYFGPGTRLTVL.

The rearrangement joins TRBV7-9 to TRBJ1-2; D is unclear. The CDR3 totals 14 residues. Trimming took off 5 bases at V and 7 bases at J, with 17 bases between the two ends. Per the germline V gene, CDR1 is SEHNR and CDR2 is FQNEAQ (reference sequence). The CDR3 DNA is TGTGCCAGCAGCCCACCCGGGTTAGGTGGTGGCTACACCTTC. This translates into CASSPPGLGGGYTF.

The table lists this clone with a count of one. This rearrangement joins TRBV25-1 to TRBJ1-6; 9 bases line up with TRBD1. The CDR3 is 13 residues long. Germline V gene lookup returns CDR1 MGHDK and CDR2 SYGVNS. V lost 8 bases and J lost 9; bases outside the gene matches: 5. As DNA, the CDR3 is TGTGCCAGCGCCCGGGACAGGGCTTCACCCCTCCACTTT. It encodes CASARDRASPLHF.

The chain combines TRBV28 with TRBJ1-5; 7 bases align to TRBD1. The length of the CDR3 is 16 residues. Germline trimming cut 6 bases from V and 2 bases from J; bases unmatched to any gene: 10. CDR1 is MDHEN, CDR2 SYDVKM, per germline. CDR3 loop: CASSQGGDRGNQPQHF. CDR3 sequence (DNA): TGTGCCAGCAGCCAGGGGGGCGACAGGGGCAATCAGCCCCAGCATTTT. Drawing the rest from reference TRBV28 and TRBJ1-5, the complete variable domain is DVKVTQSSRYLVKRTGEKVFLECVQDMDHENMFWYRQDPGLGLRLIYFSYDVKMKEKGDIPEGYSVSREKKERFSLILESASTNQTSMYLCASSQGGDRGNQPQHFGDGTRLSIL.

The chain has TRBV12-3 or TRBV12-4 and TRBJ2-7; no reliable D call. The V and J ends lost 5 bases and 4 bases respectively, with 9 bases between them. This CDR3 has 12 residues. CDR3 amino acids: CASSPGNYEQYF. The CDR3 DNA is TGTGCCAGCAGTCCGGGTAATTACGAGCAGTACTTC.

This chain links TRBV7-3 with TRBJ2-1; TRBD2 might be the D (6 bases). Trimming pared 5 bases from V and 9 bases from J, leaving 17 bases between. This CDR3 region has 14 residues. The germline CDR1 and CDR2 sequences are SGHTA and FQGTGA. CDR3 DNA: TGTGCCAGCAGCCCAGCGGGCATTGGCAGTGAGCAGTTCTTC. This encodes CASSPAGIGSEQFF. The full variable domain, rest sourced from reference TRBV7-3 and TRBJ2-1, is GAGVSQTPSNKVTEKGKYVELRCDPISGHTALYWYRQSLGQGPEFLIYFQGTGAADDSGLPNDRFFAVRPEGSVSTLKIQRTERGDSAVYLCASSPAGIGSEQFFGPGTRLTVL.

J is TRBJ1-6 and V is TRBV9, with D unclear. Trimming shortened V by 0 bases and J by 7 bases, and 8 bases separated the two germline ends. This CDR3 is built from 14 residues. From germline, CDR1 is SGDLS and CDR2 YYNGEE. The CDR3 region has the DNA TGTGCCAGCAGCGTAGTAAGCGGGAATTCACCCCTCCACTTT. It codes for CASSVVSGNSPLHF.